These 27 T cell receptor beta chains came from one sample sequenced in a study of T cell repertoires in aging, cancer and after chemotherapy. TCR beta rearrangements were amplified from peripheral blood genomic DNA. A mixed TRB-A/B primer pool amplified rearranged TRB by multiplex touch-down PCR. MiXCR, applied by TCRdb to the multiplex PCR reads, yields one record per CDR3 protein. The profile shows 10,000 to 11,000 distinct CDR3 sequences, around 38% of them singletons. The material sequenced was blood. These receptors were taken from a human donor in good health.

Notes on this clonotype: An end of the junction differs from the germline gene, which may be a read error. The chain couples TRBV12-3 or TRBV12-4 to TRBJ1-4, with a possible D match to TRBD1 (5 bases). The CDR3 loop spans 14 amino acids. The CDR3 loop is CASTSGITSEKLFF. The CDR3, as DNA: TGTGCCAGCACGTCAGGGATCACTAGTGAAAAACTGTTTTTT.

The genes are TRBV12-5 and TRBJ2-3; TRBD2 agrees at 11 bases. The germline CDR1 and CDR2 sequences are LGHNT and FRNRAP. V lost 6 bases to trimming and J lost 2 bases; unmatched junction nucleotides: 4. The CDR3 has 15 residues. The CDR3 DNA is TGTGCTAGTGGCCGACTAGCGGGGAACACAGATACGCAGTATTTT. Protein: CASGRLAGNTDTQYF.

The chain couples TRBV20-1 to TRBJ2-1; D call uncertain. Per germline, CDR1 DFQATT and CDR2 SNEGSKA (reference sequence). The CDR3 length is 14 residues. V was trimmed by 3 bases and J by 3 bases, leaving 12 bases between them. The CDR3 reads CSASSGRDYNEQFF. CDR3 nucleotides: TGCAGTGCTAGCTCCGGCCGTGACTACAATGAGCAGTTCTTC.

The rearrangement joins TRBV20-1 to TRBJ2-5; D might be TRBD1 (6 bases). The germline V gene has CDR1 DFQATT and CDR2 SNEGSKA (reference sequence). The CDR3 is 14 amino acids. V lost 6 bases, J lost 3 bases, and 17 bases lay in between. The CDR3 DNA reads TGCAGTGCCTACGCCCGGACAGACAAAGAGACCCAGTACTTC. Translated, it gives CSAYARTDKETQYF.

This clonotype was recorded a few times. The rearrangement joins TRBV7-9 to TRBJ2-7; the match to TRBD2 covers 7 bases. This CDR3 comprises 17 residues. With 8 bases clipped from V and 4 bases from J, the junction kept 20 bases outside the gene matches. Looked up from germline, CDR1 is SEHNR and CDR2 is FQNEAQ (reference sequence). The CDR3 is CASGRAPTRGESYEQYV. CDR3 nucleotides: TGTGCCAGCGGGAGGGCGCCAACACGGGGCGAAAGTTACGAGCAGTACGTC.

The V gene is TRBV5-4, the J gene TRBJ1-2; a possible D gene is TRBD1 (6 bases). V lost 2 bases to trimming and J lost 2 bases, with 10 bases between them. In germline, CDR1 is SGHNT, CDR2 YYREEE (reference sequence). CDR3 length: 14 residues. CDR3 region: CASSFRGGNYGYTF. The DNA for the CDR3 is TGTGCCAGCAGCTTCCGAGGGGGAAACTATGGCTACACCTTC.

The rearrangement joins TRBV2 to TRBJ1-4; D gene unclear. CDR1 SNHLY and CDR2 FYNNEI come from the germline V gene. V was clipped by 7 bases and J by 8 bases, with 11 bases between them. The CDR3 sequence is 12 residues long. In DNA form, the CDR3 reads TGTGCCAGCACAGCTAGGAAGGAAAAACTGTTTTTT. It codes for CASTARKEKLFF.

The chain joins TRBV20-1 to TRBJ2-1; no clear D. Trimming shortened V by 3 bases and J by 3 bases, and 15 bases separated the two germline ends. The CDR3 runs to 15 residues. The germline V gene has CDR1 DFQATT and CDR2 SNEGSKA (reference sequence). CDR3 in amino acids: CSASGGRVLYNEQFF. The CDR3 DNA reads TGCAGTGCTAGTGGCGGAAGAGTTCTCTACAATGAGCAGTTCTTC.

This clonotype was counted only a few times. The chain uses TRBV20-1 and TRBJ1-3; maybe TRBD1 (6 bases). V lost 7 bases and J lost 8, with 12 bases in between. The CDR3 sequence is 11 residues long. Germline V lookup: CDR1 DFQATT, CDR2 SNEGSKA (reference sequence). The CDR3 loop is CSVDRRDTIYF. The CDR3 region has the DNA TGCAGTGTCGACAGGAGGGACACCATATATTTT.

The genes are TRBV10-3 and TRBJ1-2; TRBD1 is a possible D gene (5 bases). Germline assignment: CDR1 ENHRY and CDR2 SYGVKD. V lost 7 bases, J lost 2 bases, and 11 bases lay in between. The CDR3 contains 13 residues. CDR3 sequence reads: CAITPGDNYGYTF. The CDR3 nucleotides are TGTGCCATCACCCCGGGGGACAACTATGGCTACACCTTC.

The chain joins TRBV7-6 to TRBJ2-1; D possibly corresponds to TRBD2 (6 bases). The V gene lost 8 bases and the J gene lost 3 bases, with 11 bases spanning the gap. CDR3 length: 13 residues. CDR1 and CDR2 from the germline V gene are SGHVS and FNYEAQ. In nucleotides, the CDR3 is TGTGCCAGCGGCCGGGGGAACTACAATGAGCAGTTCTTC. Translating gives CASGRGNYNEQFF.

This clonotype has more than one count but fewer than ten. The chain carries TRBV6-1 and TRBJ2-3; TRBD1 agrees at 7 bases. CDR3 length equals 13 residues. Germline CDR1 and CDR2: MNHNS and SASEGT. With V trimmed by 4 bases and J by 4 bases, 2 bases remained unmatched. The chain's CDR3 is CASSGGQPDTQYF. In nucleotides, the CDR3 is TGTGCCAGCAGTGGGGGACAGCCAGATACGCAGTATTTT.

The chain uses TRBV18 and TRBJ2-3; D unclear. Germline V gene data show CDR1 as KGHSH and CDR2 as LQKENI. The CDR3 is 16 residues long. Trimming took 4 bases from V and 3 from J, leaving 17 bases between them. CDR3 nucleotide sequence: TGTGCCAGCTCACTCATTGTCCAGGCGGCTACAGATACGCAGTATTTT. Its protein product is CASSLIVQAATDTQYF.

V and J are TRBV27 and TRBJ2-1, with D unclear. Germline V lookup: CDR1 MNHEY, CDR2 SMNVEV (reference sequence). The germline V and J ends were trimmed by 3 bases and 0 bases, with 12 bases remaining between them. The CDR3 spans 16 residues. CDR3 region: CASSFRYWTSYNEQFF. In nucleotides, the CDR3 is TGTGCCAGCAGTTTTCGATATTGGACCTCCTACAATGAGCAGTTCTTC.

The chain uses TRBV6-1 and TRBJ1-2; D call uncertain. Trimming shortened V by 4 bases and J by 0 bases, and 6 bases separated the two germline ends. There are 13 residues in the CDR3. Germline lookup yields CDR1 MNHNS and CDR2 SASEGT. CDR3 sequence reads: CASSVQTNYGYTF. In DNA form, the CDR3 reads TGTGCCAGCAGTGTCCAGACTAACTATGGCTACACCTTC.

The chain uses TRBV30 and TRBJ1-2; possibly TRBD1 for D (5 bases). CDR1 and CDR2 from the germline V gene are GTSNPN and SVGIG (reference sequence). V was cut by 3 bases and J by 10 bases, with 15 bases left in between. The CDR3 length is 12 residues. CDR3 DNA: TGTGCCTGGAGCGCCCTCAGGGAAGTCTACACCTTC. The encoded protein is CAWSALREVYTF.

In the case of this clonotype: Sequence at one end of the junction differs from germline and may be a read error. The rearrangement joins TRBV6-1 to TRBJ1-5; weak D call: TRBD1 (5 bases). Germline V gene data show CDR1 as MNHNS and CDR2 as SASEGT. This CDR3 is built from 15 residues. The CDR3 DNA sequence: TGCGCCAGCAGTGATACATCAGGGTCTGGGCAGCCCCAGCATTTT. It translates to CASSDTSGSGQPQHF.

This rearrangement joins TRBV28 to TRBJ2-7; a weak D match, TRBD2 (5 bases). The germline V and J ends were trimmed by 8 bases and 2 bases, with 16 bases remaining between them. The V gene's germline CDR1 is MDHEN and CDR2 SYDVKM. The CDR3 spans 14 residues. The chain's CDR3 is CASRPSGNPYEQYV. The CDR3 bases are TGTGCCAGCCGTCCTTCGGGGAATCCCTACGAGCAGTACGTC.

The chain employs TRBV20-1 and TRBJ2-1, with unresolved D. Trimming took 0 bases from V and 9 from J, leaving 15 bases between them. CDR3 size: 14 residues. Germline V gene sequence: CDR1 DFQATT, CDR2 SNEGSKA (reference sequence). The CDR3 DNA reads TGCAGTGCTAGAGATCTACGGGCAGGCAGTGAGCAGTTCTTC. Protein product: CSARDLRAGSEQFF.

The chain has TRBV19 and TRBJ1-4; 8 nucleotides match TRBD1. CDR3 size: 18 residues. V trimming: 0 bases; J trimming: 0 bases; junction bases outside the gene matches: 6. Germline V gene data show CDR1 as LNHDA and CDR2 as SQIVND (reference sequence). The CDR3 loop is CASSIDRDRGATNEKLFF. CDR3 sequence (DNA): TGTGCCAGTAGTATAGATCGAGACAGGGGAGCAACTAATGAAAAACTGTTTTTT.

The table lists this clonotype with a few counts. J is TRBJ2-3 and V is TRBV6-5, with unresolved D. V lost 6 bases and J 4 bases, leaving 23 bases between the germline ends. The CDR3 spans 17 residues. Germline loops: CDR1 MNHEY, CDR2 SVGAGI. CDR3 DNA sequence: TGTGCCAGCAGGTTAACCGTAAGAGTGGGGAACGCAGATACGCAGTATTTT. Translated: CASRLTVRVGNADTQYF.

This clonotype has a handful of counts. The genes are TRBV19 and TRBJ2-2, with D unresolved. Deletions cut 5 bases from V and 1 base from J, with 11 bases between. CDR3 size: 15 residues. Per germline, CDR1 LNHDA and CDR2 SQIVND (reference sequence). CDR3 sequence (DNA): TGTGCCAGTAGTGATCGGACGGAGAACACCGGGGAGCTGTTTTTT. It encodes CASSDRTENTGELFF.

This clonotype was detected a few times. The chain is built from TRBV6-5 and TRBJ1-3, with 9 bases that match TRBD1. Germline values: CDR1 MNHEY, CDR2 SVGAGI. The CDR3 is 14 amino acids. J gave up 5 bases and V 6 bases, and 5 bases lay outside the gene matches. CDR3 residues: CASSPTGGRNTIYF. The CDR3, as DNA: TGTGCCAGCAGCCCGACAGGGGGTAGAAACACCATATATTTT.

The chain is built from TRBV7-9 and TRBJ2-1; 10 bases line up with TRBD2. The CDR3 length is 17 residues. Trimming took 1 base from V and 8 from J; bases not matched to a gene: 11. Germline values: CDR1 SEHNR, CDR2 FQNEAQ (reference sequence). CDR3 sequence (DNA): TGTGCCAGCAGCTTAGGTTCTGAAGGACTAGCGGCCTATGAGCAGTTCTTC. It translates to CASSLGSEGLAAYEQFF.

This sequence joins TRBV20-1 and TRBJ2-1, with 9 bases that match TRBD1. CDR3 length: 13 residues. Unmatched junction bases numbered 4, after V lost 6 bases and J lost 4 bases. Germline CDR1 DFQATT, CDR2 SNEGSKA (reference sequence). The CDR3 sequence is CSAGTGTYNEQFF. The CDR3 DNA sequence: TGCAGTGCGGGGACAGGGACGTACAATGAGCAGTTCTTC.

The table lists this clonotype with a few counts. This chain connects TRBV24-1 to TRBJ1-6; TRBD1 matches 8 bases. This CDR3 has 15 amino acids. V shed 1 base and J 10 bases; nucleotides not matched to a gene: 5. CDR1 is KGHDR, CDR2 SFDVKD, per germline. CDR3 sequence (DNA): TGTGCCACCAGTGATTTAGACAGGGGCATCTCACCCCTCCACTTT. This sequence encodes CATSDLDRGISPLHF.

The gene calls are TRBV6-5 and TRBJ1-1; TRBD1 might be the D (5 bases). The CDR3 has 14 residues. The V gene lost 6 bases and the J gene lost 1 base, with 12 bases spanning the gap. Per germline, CDR1 MNHEY and CDR2 SVGAGI. In nucleotides, the CDR3 is TGTGCCAGCAGCCAAAAGACAGAGAACACTGAAGCTTTCTTT. This sequence encodes CASSQKTENTEAFF.